The clone carrying this T cell receptor beta chain was seen only once. Its antigen is unknown. The ends were cut back, 5 bases at V and 5 bases at J, with 15 bases in the middle. The CDR3 has 14 amino acids. CDR1 is GTSNPN, CDR2 SVGIG, per germline (reference sequence). The data were obtained in a study of T cells in pancreatic ductal adenocarcinoma. Study observations and caveats: Blood had more productive templates and around 8.2-fold more unique clonotypes than tumor. Results skew toward the minority of patients with early-stage disease. Tumors hold more CD45RO+ effector T cells, which may bias toward lower diversity. Mean clonality was approximately 0.11 in tumors and roughly 0.067 in blood, not significantly different.

No neoadjuvant therapy was given to the selected pancreatic ductal adenocarcinoma patients before their surgery. Sequencing used immunoSEQ multiplex PCR; TCRdb keeps in-frame clones, though not all of them. Seen here are about 100,000 clones, roughly 96% observed once, and the top ten hold 3.1%. The receptor was isolated from a human donor with pancreatic ductal adenocarcinoma. Material for sequencing was PBMCs. This sequence joins TRBV30 and TRBJ1-4; D might be TRBD1 (6 bases). CDR3: CAWAPGQMNEKLFF. CDR3 bases: TGTGCCTGGGCCCCTGGACAGATGAATGAAAAACTGTTTTTT.